What follows are 15 T cell receptor beta chains derived from one specimen sequenced in a study of blood T cell repertoires in COVID-19. Assay used: immunoSEQ multiplex PCR; TCRdb lists only in-frame clones, some missing. The table includes approximately 60,000 clones, 82% detected once. The sample was peripheral blood. Receptor source: a woman in her fifties or sixties with acute or convalescent COVID-19.

This chain links TRBV15 with TRBJ1-6; D gene unclear. Trimming left V 0 bases short and J 4 bases short, with 10 bases between. Germline CDR1 LNHNV, CDR2 YYDKDF (reference sequence). The CDR3 totals 16 residues. CDR3 coding DNA: TGTGCCACCAGCAGAGATCGCCCGGGGTATAATTCACCCCTCCACTTT. Amino acid sequence: CATSRDRPGYNSPLHF.

The chain carries TRBV3-1 (or the pseudogene TRBV3-2) and TRBJ2-7, with 7 bases identical to TRBD1. Germline V gene data show CDR1 as LGHDT and CDR2 as YNNKEL (reference sequence). CDR3 size: 15 residues. Trimming cost V 1 base and J 2 bases; bases outside gene matches: 5. The CDR3 coding sequence is TGTGCCAGCAGCCAAGCCACAGGGGCTCCCTACGAGCAGTACTTC. Protein: CASSQATGAPYEQYF.

In its sample, this clone was seen once. The chain employs TRBV5-4 and TRBJ2-1, with TRBD2 identical over 9 bases. Germline lookup yields CDR1 SGHNT and CDR2 YYREEE (reference sequence). This CDR3 is built from 18 residues. With 4 bases clipped from V and 3 bases from J, the junction kept 14 bases outside the gene matches. Here the CDR3 DNA reads TGTGCCAGCAGCCTCAGCCCCCTTAGCGGGGGAGACTACAATGAGCAGTTCTTC. It yields the protein CASSLSPLSGGDYNEQFF.

This chain connects TRBV7-6 to TRBJ1-1, with 7 nucleotides matching TRBD1. Germline loops: CDR1 SGHVS, CDR2 FNYEAQ. CDR3 length equals 14 residues. V was clipped by 5 bases and J by 5 bases; unmatched bases: 8. The CDR3 region is CASSPTGSGTEAFF. CDR3 sequence (DNA): TGTGCCAGCAGCCCGACAGGGAGTGGGACTGAAGCTTTCTTT.

CDR3 coding DNA: TGTGCCTGGAGTGTCTTCAGGGGGGATGATGGCTACACCTTC. Amino acids: CAWSVFRGDDGYTF. The V and J genes are TRBV30 and TRBJ1-2, with 7 bases identical to TRBD1. J lost 6 bases, V lost 0 bases, and 7 bases had no gene match. Germline V gene data show CDR1 as GTSNPN and CDR2 as SVGIG (reference sequence). The CDR3 consists of 14 residues.

The rearrangement joins TRBV30 to TRBJ1-4; D is unresolved. The V gene lost 5 bases and the J gene lost 7 bases, with 14 bases spanning the gap. Per germline, CDR1 GTSNPN and CDR2 SVGIG (reference sequence). This CDR3 comprises 13 residues. The CDR3 here is CAWSLDSGEKLFF. Here the CDR3 DNA reads TGTGCCTGGTCCCTGGATTCGGGTGAAAAACTGTTTTTT.

The chain is built from TRBV5-4 and TRBJ2-2, with TRBD1 as a possible D gene (6 bases). CDR3 length: 14 amino acids. V gave up 6 bases and J gave up 1 base, with 10 bases separating them. Germline V gene lookup returns CDR1 SGHNT and CDR2 YYREEE (reference sequence). CDR3 nucleotides: TGTGCCAGCACCCTGGACAGGAACACCGGGGAGCTGTTTTTT. It yields the protein CASTLDRNTGELFF.

As DNA, the CDR3 is TGTGCCAGTAGTATTGGGACCGGGGGGTACGAGCAGTACTTC. Its translation is CASSIGTGGYEQYF. The chain recombines TRBV19 with TRBJ2-7; 7 bases are a match to TRBD2. This CDR3 contains 14 residues. After removal of 3 bases from V and 4 bases from J, the junction contained 6 bases not matched to a gene. Germline CDR1 and CDR2: LNHDA and SQIVND (reference sequence).

In this sample, this clone turned up a few times. The chain couples TRBV2 to TRBJ1-2; D may be TRBD1 (5 bases). V gave up 7 bases and J gave up 3 bases, with 15 bases separating them. Germline lookup yields CDR1 SNHLY and CDR2 FYNNEI. This CDR3 is built from 14 residues. This CDR3 reads CASKGISVDYGYTF. The CDR3, as DNA: TGTGCCAGCAAGGGGATATCGGTGGACTATGGCTACACCTTC.

With respect to this clone: At one end the junction does not follow the germline gene, possibly because of a read error. The chain recombines TRBV5-5 with TRBJ2-7, with TRBD1 matching over 10 bases. This CDR3 has 13 amino acids. CDR1 SGHKS and CDR2 YYEKEE come from the germline V gene (reference sequence). CDR3 in DNA: TGTGCCAGCACCTTGGACAGGGGGAACGAGCAGTACTTC. It codes for CASTLDRGNEQYF.

This chain uses TRBV6-1 with TRBJ2-3; 7 nucleotides align to TRBD2. Germline trimming cut 3 bases from V and 3 bases from J; bases unmatched to any gene: 9. This CDR3 comprises 16 residues. Germline CDR1 and CDR2: MNHNS and SASEGT. This CDR3 is CASSDPAGVGTDTQYF. The CDR3 DNA follows: TGTGCCAGCAGTGATCCCGCGGGGGTTGGTACAGATACGCAGTATTTT.

The rearrangement uses TRBV3-1 (or the pseudogene TRBV3-2) and TRBJ2-3; D might be TRBD1 (5 bases). This CDR3 region has 15 residues. Germline V gene sequence: CDR1 LGHDT, CDR2 YNNKEL (reference sequence). With 2 bases removed from V and 1 base from J, the gap between germline ends came to 10 bases. CDR3 amino acids: CASSQRRVGTDTQYF. In DNA form, the CDR3 reads TGTGCCAGCAGCCAACGCAGGGTAGGCACAGATACGCAGTATTTT.

This clone was counted a single time. The V gene is TRBV6-2 or TRBV6-3, the J gene TRBJ1-2; D is undetermined. This CDR3 contains 14 residues. Germline values: CDR1 MNHEY, CDR2 SVGEGT. V lost 0 bases and J lost 7, with 12 bases in between. For the CDR3, the DNA is TGTGCCAGCAGTTACTCGCTCCAAACGGGTGGCTACACCTTC. Translated, it gives CASSYSLQTGGYTF.

This chain links TRBV19 with TRBJ1-1, with 7 bases lining up with TRBD1. V gave up 8 bases and J gave up 4 bases; unmatched junction bases: 4. CDR1 is LNHDA, CDR2 SQIVND, per germline (reference sequence). The CDR3 is made up of 12 amino acids. CDR3 DNA: TGTGCCAGTTTTGCAGGGGGCACTGAAGCTTTCTTT. Its protein is CASFAGGTEAFF.

The V and J genes are TRBV12-5 and TRBJ2-3; 11 nucleotides agree with TRBD1. Germline trimming cut 5 bases from V and 3 bases from J; bases unmatched to any gene: 7. CDR3 length: 16 amino acids. Per germline, CDR1 LGHNT and CDR2 FRNRAP. The CDR3 loop is CASGPIGQGATDTQYF. In nucleotides, the CDR3 is TGTGCTAGTGGTCCCATAGGACAGGGGGCAACAGATACGCAGTATTTT.